A selection of T cell receptor beta chains follows, all from one sample in a study of cytomegalovirus exposure and HLA in healthy donors. Data came from immunoSEQ multiplex PCR; TCRdb stores just in-frame clones and leaves some out. The data contain some 99,000 clones, approximately 81% of them singletons. Sequenced sample: PBMCs. Receptors were obtained from a young woman in good health and CMV-seronegative. CDR3s include the opening cysteine and the closing phenylalanine or tryptophan. Fields, in order: D gene, J gene, clone size, V gene, CDR3 DNA, CDR3 protein. D genes are given only for firm matches. Not all rows give a size; the values are once, few, many and, for expanded clones, a class.

D gene: TRBD2; J gene: TRBJ2-1; clone size: NA; V gene: TRBV12-5; CDR3 DNA: TGTGCTAGTGGTGCGGGACTAGCGGGAGGACCCTCCAAGGAGCAGTTCTTC; CDR3 protein: CASGAGLAGGPSKEQFF
D gene: NA; J gene: TRBJ2-1; clone size: NA; V gene: TRBV7-9; CDR3 DNA: TGTGCCAGCAGCCCAAAGTTCAGGGTAGGAAATGAGCAGTTCTTC; CDR3 protein: CASSPKFRVGNEQFF
D gene: TRBD2; J gene: TRBJ2-3; clone size: NA; V gene: TRBV19; CDR3 DNA: TGTGCCAGTAGTAGGCGGGAGGGGGCGGATACGCAGTATTTT; CDR3 protein: CASSRREGADTQYF
D gene: TRBD2; J gene: TRBJ2-5; clone size: NA; V gene: TRBV18; CDR3 DNA: TGTGCCAGCTCACCACAGCCCCTAGCGGGAGCTGGTCAAGAGACCCAGTACTTC; CDR3 protein: CASSPQPLAGAGQETQYF
D gene: TRBD2; J gene: TRBJ2-7; clone size: once; V gene: TRBV5-1; CDR3 DNA: TGCGCCAGCAGCTTTGGGGGGAGGGGTACTTACGAGCAGTACTTC; CDR3 protein: CASSFGGRGTYEQYF
D gene: NA; J gene: TRBJ2-1; clone size: NA; V gene: TRBV4-1; CDR3 DNA: TGCGCCAGCAGCGTAAACCTTAGTCGGGGGTTAGATGAGCAGTTCTTC; CDR3 protein: CASSVNLSRGLDEQFF
D gene: TRBD1; J gene: TRBJ2-1; clone size: NA; V gene: TRBV30; CDR3 DNA: TGTGCCGGAGCCGGGACAGGGGGCGCATATCGCGGTTGGGGGGAGTCCTACAATGAGCAGTTCTTC; CDR3 protein: CAGAGTGGAYRGWGESYNEQFF
D gene: NA; J gene: TRBJ1-6; clone size: once; V gene: TRBV30; CDR3 DNA: TGTGCCTGGAGTGCAGTGAACTCCTATAATTCACCCCTCCACTTT; CDR3 protein: CAWSAVNSYNSPLHF
D gene: NA; J gene: TRBJ2-7; clone size: NA; V gene: TRBV6-5; CDR3 DNA: TGTGCCACCGGGTTCCCTCGGGGCGAGCAGTACTTC; CDR3 protein: CATGFPRGEQYF
D gene: NA; J gene: TRBJ1-1; clone size: NA; V gene: TRBV5-5; CDR3 DNA: TGTGCCGTCTCTGAACAGGGCAACACTGAAGCTTTCTTT; CDR3 protein: CAVSEQGNTEAFF
D gene: NA; J gene: TRBJ1-2; clone size: NA; V gene: TRBV2; CDR3 DNA: TGTGCCAGCAGTGAAGCCCAACAGCCATACTATGGCTACACCTTC; CDR3 protein: CASSEAQQPYYGYTF
D gene: NA; J gene: TRBJ1-1; clone size: NA; V gene: TRBV18; CDR3 DNA: TGTGCCAGCTCACCACAGGGGTTGGACACTGAAGCTTTCTTT; CDR3 protein: CASSPQGLDTEAFF
D gene: TRBD1; J gene: TRBJ1-1; clone size: NA; V gene: TRBV4-1; CDR3 DNA: TGCGCCAGCAGACCAACTCGTTCGACAGGGAGAATTGAAGCTTTCTTT; CDR3 protein: CASRPTRSTGRIEAFF
D gene: TRBD1; J gene: TRBJ2-7; clone size: NA; V gene: TRBV9; CDR3 DNA: TGTGCCAGCAGCCCTGACAACAGGGGACCCAGTTACGAGCAGTACTTC; CDR3 protein: CASSPDNRGPSYEQYF
D gene: NA; J gene: TRBJ2-2; clone size: once; V gene: TRBV29-1; CDR3 DNA: TGCAGCGTTCTCCGGAGCGGGGAGCTGTTTTTT; CDR3 protein: CSVLRSGELFF
D gene: NA; J gene: TRBJ2-1; clone size: NA; V gene: TRBV11-2; CDR3 DNA: TGTGCCAGCAGCTTAAGTGGAGACCTCTACAATGAGCAGTTCTTC; CDR3 protein: CASSLSGDLYNEQFF
D gene: NA; J gene: TRBJ1-3; clone size: NA; V gene: TRBV10-1; CDR3 DNA: TGCGCCAGCAGTGACGGGAGCTCTGGAAACACCATATATTTT; CDR3 protein: CASSDGSSGNTIYF
D gene: TRBD1; J gene: TRBJ1-1; clone size: NA; V gene: TRBV19; CDR3 DNA: TGTGCCAGTAGTATGGACAGGGACACTGAAGCTTTCTTT; CDR3 protein: CASSMDRDTEAFF
D gene: NA; J gene: TRBJ1-2; clone size: NA; V gene: TRBV18; CDR3 DNA: TGTGCCAGCTCACCAGTCTGGGGGGATGGCTACACCTTC; CDR3 protein: CASSPVWGDGYTF
D gene: TRBD1; J gene: TRBJ2-7; clone size: NA; V gene: TRBV5-1; CDR3 DNA: TGCGCCAGCAGCGTACAGGGACAGCTTACCTACGAGCAGTACTTC; CDR3 protein: CASSVQGQLTYEQYF
D gene: TRBD2; J gene: TRBJ2-1; clone size: few; V gene: TRBV5-1; CDR3 DNA: TGCGCCAGCAGCCCGCCGACTAGCGGGAATCAAGAGCAGTTCTTC; CDR3 protein: CASSPPTSGNQEQFF
D gene: TRBD1; J gene: TRBJ2-5; clone size: NA; V gene: TRBV6-1; CDR3 DNA: TGTGCCAGCAGTGAAGCCGGGACAGAACAAGAGACCCAGTACTTC; CDR3 protein: CASSEAGTEQETQYF
D gene: NA; J gene: TRBJ2-3; clone size: NA; V gene: TRBV11-3; CDR3 DNA: TGTGCCAGCAAACAGGGAGGGGGAGATACGCAGTATTTT; CDR3 protein: CASKQGGGDTQYF
D gene: NA; J gene: TRBJ1-1; clone size: once; V gene: TRBV7-3; CDR3 DNA: TGTGCCAGCAGCTTAGCGGGGGGGGCCCCTGAAGCTTTCTTT; CDR3 protein: CASSLAGGAPEAFF
D gene: NA; J gene: TRBJ1-1; clone size: once; V gene: TRBV19; CDR3 DNA: TGTGCCAGTAGTATAGATTGGAAACCCGTAGCGCGGAACACTGAAGCTTTCTTT; CDR3 protein: CASSIDWKPVARNTEAFF
D gene: NA; J gene: TRBJ2-5; clone size: NA; V gene: TRBV27; CDR3 DNA: TGTGCCAGCAGTTTCTCCACCACAGGACAGGGAGGGGAGCAGTACTTC; CDR3 protein: CASSFSTTGQGGEQYF
D gene: NA; J gene: TRBJ1-4; clone size: NA; V gene: TRBV19; CDR3 DNA: TGTGCCAGTAGTATAGTTTTGCGGAGAACTAATGAAAAACTGTTTTTT; CDR3 protein: CASSIVLRRTNEKLFF
D gene: TRBD1; J gene: TRBJ1-6; clone size: NA; V gene: TRBV6-6; CDR3 DNA: TGTGCCAGTCGCCTGGATCCGGGACAGGTAGAATCCCTCCACTTT; CDR3 protein: CASRLDPGQVESLHF
D gene: NA; J gene: TRBJ1-5; clone size: few; V gene: TRBV6-6; CDR3 DNA: TGTGCCAGCCAGACAGTAAGCAATCAGCCCCAGCATTTT; CDR3 protein: CASQTVSNQPQHF
D gene: NA; J gene: TRBJ2-7; clone size: NA; V gene: TRBV7-2; CDR3 DNA: TGTGCCAGCAGCGCGATGGGCGGGACGCTCCGGGAGCAGTACTTC; CDR3 protein: CASSAMGGTLREQYF
D gene: NA; J gene: TRBJ2-1; clone size: NA; V gene: TRBV9; CDR3 DNA: TGTGCCAGCGGCCTCGGGGTTGAGCAGTTCTTC; CDR3 protein: CASGLGVEQFF
D gene: TRBD1; J gene: TRBJ2-3; clone size: few; V gene: TRBV9; CDR3 DNA: TGTGCCAGCGGGACAGTGGGGGGCACAGATACGCAGTATTTT; CDR3 protein: CASGTVGGTDTQYF
D gene: TRBD1; J gene: TRBJ1-2; clone size: few; V gene: TRBV10-3; CDR3 DNA: TGTGCCATCAGTGTGTTCGGGTCGACAGGGAAGGATGGCTACACCTTC; CDR3 protein: CAISVFGSTGKDGYTF
D gene: TRBD1; J gene: TRBJ2-7; clone size: NA; V gene: TRBV7-9; CDR3 DNA: TGTGCCAGCAGCCCTAGGACAGGCGAAAACGAGCAGTACTTC; CDR3 protein: CASSPRTGENEQYF
D gene: TRBD2; J gene: TRBJ2-1; clone size: NA; V gene: TRBV5-1; CDR3 DNA: TGCGCCAGCAGCTTGGACGGACTAGCGGGAGGGCCCCATGAGCAGTTCTTC; CDR3 protein: CASSLDGLAGGPHEQFF
D gene: TRBD1; J gene: TRBJ2-7; clone size: NA; V gene: TRBV27; CDR3 DNA: TGTGCCAGCAGTTATCGATACTCCCCAGGGGGTCGTGGGGACGAGCAGTACTTC; CDR3 protein: CASSYRYSPGGRGDEQYF
D gene: TRBD1; J gene: TRBJ2-7; clone size: NA; V gene: TRBV6-6; CDR3 DNA: TGTGCCAGCAGTTACCGTACGGGACAGGGGGCCTACGAGCAGTACTTC; CDR3 protein: CASSYRTGQGAYEQYF
D gene: TRBD1; J gene: TRBJ2-1; clone size: NA; V gene: TRBV28; CDR3 DNA: TGTGCCAGCAGTTACCTCCCCGGGACAGGGGCCTCTAGGGAGCAGTTCTTC; CDR3 protein: CASSYLPGTGASREQFF
D gene: TRBD2; J gene: TRBJ2-7; clone size: NA; V gene: TRBV29-1; CDR3 DNA: TGCAGCGTTTGGACTAGCGACATCTACGAGCAGTACTTC; CDR3 protein: CSVWTSDIYEQYF
D gene: TRBD1; J gene: TRBJ2-3; clone size: NA; V gene: TRBV19; CDR3 DNA: TGTGCCAGTAGTATCGTGCCAGGGGGCAGGACAGATACGCAGTATTTT; CDR3 protein: CASSIVPGGRTDTQYF
D gene: TRBD1; J gene: TRBJ2-6; clone size: NA; V gene: TRBV19; CDR3 DNA: TGTGCCAGGACAGGGGGCGGTTTCTCTGGGGCCAACGTCCTGACTTTC; CDR3 protein: CARTGGGFSGANVLTF
D gene: TRBD1; J gene: TRBJ1-2; clone size: few; V gene: TRBV5-1; CDR3 DNA: TGCGCCAGCAGCGTGGGGGGGACAGGGGCTAACTATGGCTACACCTTC; CDR3 protein: CASSVGGTGANYGYTF
D gene: NA; J gene: TRBJ2-2; clone size: NA; V gene: TRBV28; CDR3 DNA: TGTGCCAGCACCAAAGTGACTAGTGGCGGGGAGCTGTTTTTT; CDR3 protein: CASTKVTSGGELFF
D gene: TRBD1; J gene: TRBJ2-7; clone size: NA; V gene: TRBV19; CDR3 DNA: TGTGCCAGTAGTCACCAGGGGGCCAGCCCGCCCCTAAGCTACGAGCAGTACTTC; CDR3 protein: CASSHQGASPPLSYEQYF
D gene: TRBD2; J gene: TRBJ2-2; clone size: once; V gene: TRBV4-3; CDR3 DNA: TGCGCCAGCAGCCAATCAACCAGCGGGAACGTCGGGGAGCTGTTTTTT; CDR3 protein: CASSQSTSGNVGELFF
D gene: TRBD2; J gene: TRBJ2-5; clone size: NA; V gene: TRBV4-2; CDR3 DNA: TGTGCCAGCAGCCAAAGCCCATTTAGTAGCGGGGTCAATAAAGAGACCCAGTACTTC; CDR3 protein: CASSQSPFSSGVNKETQYF
D gene: NA; J gene: TRBJ2-7; clone size: NA; V gene: TRBV6-5; CDR3 DNA: TGTGCCAGCAGCCGCGGGGAGGGGGTTAACGAGCAGTACTTC; CDR3 protein: CASSRGEGVNEQYF
D gene: TRBD2; J gene: TRBJ2-1; clone size: few; V gene: TRBV29-1; CDR3 DNA: TGCAGCGCCGAGGGACTAGCGGGAGAAGCCTACAATGAGCAGTTCTTC; CDR3 protein: CSAEGLAGEAYNEQFF